These 23 T cell receptor beta chains were sequenced from one sample in a study of technical replicates of blood from a few donors. Measured with immunoSEQ multiplex PCR; TCRdb has only the in-frame clones, and not every one. This table holds almost 70,000 clones, about 87% found once. Sequences were obtained from PBMCs. These receptors were obtained from a human donor in good health. Some clones in this sample may be carry-over from other donors' samples.

The V call is TRBV27, the J call TRBJ1-6; no firm D call. Germline assignment: CDR1 MNHEY and CDR2 SMNVEV (reference sequence). With 3 bases removed from V and 1 base from J, the gap between germline ends came to 16 bases. The CDR3 consists of 18 residues. CDR3 sequence: CASSFLRRVGSYNSPLHF. The CDR3 bases are TGTGCCAGCAGTTTTCTCAGGAGGGTCGGGTCCTATAATTCACCCCTCCACTTT.

V is TRBV18 and J is TRBJ2-7; 9 bases agree with TRBD1. The V gene end was trimmed by 5 bases and the J gene end by 1 base; junction bases not matched to a gene: 3. The germline gives CDR1 KGHSH, CDR2 LQKENI. The CDR3 sequence is 14 residues long. This CDR3 reads CASSGQGPSYEQYF. In DNA form, the CDR3 reads TGTGCCAGCTCAGGACAGGGGCCTTCCTACGAGCAGTACTTC.

The chain joins TRBV5-8 to TRBJ2-3; 12 bases agree with TRBD1. This CDR3 contains 15 residues. V shed 5 bases, J shed 3 bases, and the junction held 4 bases outside the gene matches. The V gene's germline CDR1 is SGHTS and CDR2 YDEGEE. CDR3 nucleotide sequence: TGTGCCAGCAGTTCGGGACAGGGGGCAACAGATACGCAGTATTTT. Encoded protein: CASSSGQGATDTQYF. Combining the CDR3 with reference TRBV5-8 and TRBJ2-3 gives the whole variable domain EAGVTQSPTHLIKTRGQQATLRCSPISGHTSVYWYQQALGLGLQFLLWYDEGEERNRGNFPPRFSGRQFPNYSSELNVNALELEDSALYLCASSSGQGATDTQYFGPGTRLTVL.

This sequence joins TRBV4-3 and TRBJ1-3; 7 positions match TRBD1. The CDR3 runs to 17 residues. After removal of 0 bases from V and 2 bases from J, the junction contained 7 bases not matched to a gene. In germline, CDR1 is LGHNA, CDR2 YSLEER. The CDR3 loop is CASSQDGSGGPGNTIYF. The CDR3 nucleotides are TGCGCCAGCAGCCAAGATGGTTCAGGGGGACCTGGAAACACCATATATTTT.

This chain connects TRBV9 to TRBJ2-6, with TRBD1 matching 11 bases. J was trimmed by 0 bases and V by 3 bases; bases with no gene match: 5. This CDR3 has 18 amino acids. The germline V gene has CDR1 SGDLS and CDR2 YYNGEE. Here the CDR3 DNA reads TGTGCCAGCAGCGACTCGGGACAGGGGGGCTCTGGGGCCAACGTCCTGACTTTC. Amino acids: CASSDSGQGGSGANVLTF.

In this sample, this clone turned up once. The chain joins TRBV4-3 to TRBJ2-1; 9 nucleotides line up with TRBD2. Germline V gene data show CDR1 as LGHNA and CDR2 as YSLEER. CDR3 length: 16 residues. V dropped 8 bases and J dropped 0; count of bases not matched to a gene: 8. The CDR3 here is CASGTGLALSYNEQFF. CDR3 nucleotide sequence: TGCGCCAGCGGAACCGGACTAGCGCTCTCCTACAATGAGCAGTTCTTC.

The genes are TRBV4-3 and TRBJ1-2; no clear D gene. The CDR3 has 16 amino acids. Germline V gene sequence: CDR1 LGHNA, CDR2 YSLEER. Trimming cost V 4 bases and J 0 bases, with 15 bases left between them. The CDR3 spells CASSPVFGVANYGYTF. CDR3 nucleotide sequence: TGCGCCAGCAGCCCGGTGTTCGGGGTCGCTAACTATGGCTACACCTTC.

The V and J genes are TRBV13 and TRBJ2-2, with TRBD1 matching 9 bases. Trimming at V came to 5 bases and at J to 0 bases, leaving 4 bases not matched to a gene. The V gene's germline CDR1 is PRHDT and CDR2 FYEKMQ (reference sequence). This CDR3 contains 16 residues. The CDR3 DNA reads as TGTGCCAGCAGCCTCCGGACAGGGGCGAACACCGGGGAGCTGTTTTTT. This sequence encodes CASSLRTGANTGELFF. Full variable domain (missing parts from reference TRBV13 and TRBJ2-2): AAGVIQSPRHLIKEKRETATLKCYPIPRHDTVYWYQQGPGQDPQFLISFYEKMQSDKGSIPDRFSAQQFSDYHSELNMSSLELGDSALYFCASSLRTGANTGELFFGEGSRLTVL.

The V call is TRBV4-2, the J call TRBJ2-3; 7 nucleotides line up with TRBD2. The CDR3 is 16 amino acids. Unmatched junction bases numbered 13, after V lost 2 bases and J lost 8 bases. From germline, CDR1 is LGHNA and CDR2 YNFKEQ. The CDR3 reads CASSQRLAPEPSTQYF. The CDR3 region has the DNA TGTGCCAGCAGCCAACGACTAGCCCCTGAACCTAGTACGCAGTATTTT.

The rearrangement links TRBV7-2 to TRBJ2-1, with D possibly matching TRBD2 (6 bases). The length of the CDR3 is 14 residues. The V gene's germline CDR1 is SGHTA and CDR2 FQGNSA. Trimming took 1 base from V and 12 from J, leaving 16 bases between them. The CDR3 here is CASSLEGREFGQFF. CDR3 in DNA: TGTGCCAGCAGCTTAGAGGGTCGGGAGTTTGGGCAGTTCTTC.

The sample holds one count of this clone. DNA for the CDR3: TGTGCCTGGAACAGGGGTAACTATGGCTACACCTTC. This translates into CAWNRGNYGYTF. This sequence joins TRBV30 and TRBJ1-2; 7 nucleotides agree with TRBD1. Germline V gives CDR1 GTSNPN, CDR2 SVGIG (reference sequence). This CDR3 has 12 residues. The ends lost 4 bases at V and 1 base at J; junction bases unmatched: 0.

This chain joins TRBV6-5 and TRBJ2-1, with 9 nucleotides matching TRBD1. The CDR3 is made up of 14 amino acids. Germline V gives CDR1 MNHEY, CDR2 SVGAGI. Trimming cost V 5 bases and J 8 bases; bases outside gene matches: 7. The chain's CDR3 is CASSRTGEVDEQFF. The CDR3 region has the DNA TGTGCCAGCAGTCGGACAGGGGAGGTTGATGAGCAGTTCTTC.

V and J are TRBV5-6 and TRBJ1-6, with TRBD1 as a possible D gene (6 bases). CDR1 SGHDT and CDR2 YYEEEE come from the germline V gene. The CDR3 runs to 15 residues. V was shortened by 0 bases and J by 6 bases, with 10 bases between the two germline ends. The CDR3 region is CASSLGGGLNSPLHF. CDR3 nucleotide sequence: TGTGCCAGCAGCTTGGGTGGGGGCCTTAATTCACCCCTCCACTTT.

This clone has only one observation. The V call is TRBV27, the J call TRBJ2-7; the D gene is possibly TRBD1 (5 bases). There are 15 residues in the CDR3. Per the germline V gene, CDR1 is MNHEY and CDR2 is SMNVEV (reference sequence). Trimming stripped 3 bases from V and 8 bases from J, with 20 bases between. As DNA, the CDR3 is TGTGCCAGCAGTTTCACGGCAGGGCCTCTAGGCAAGCAGTACTTC. It encodes CASSFTAGPLGKQYF.

The chain is built from TRBV5-8 and TRBJ1-1; no clear D. Trimming took 0 bases from V and 2 from J, leaving 5 bases between them. Per the germline V gene, CDR1 is SGHTS and CDR2 is YDEGEE. CDR3 size: 13 residues. CDR3 in DNA: TGTGCCAGCAGCTTGGCATTTAACACTGAAGCTTTCTTT. Protein: CASSLAFNTEAFF.

V and J are TRBV5-1 and TRBJ1-3; D not resolved. V dropped 4 bases and J dropped 3 bases, with 8 bases sitting between them. Germline values: CDR1 SGHRS, CDR2 YFSETQ. The CDR3 loop spans 13 amino acids. The CDR3 sequence is CASSVGDGNTIYF. The CDR3 DNA sequence: TGCGCCAGCAGCGTGGGAGATGGAAACACCATATATTTT.

In this sample, this clone turned up once. This chain connects TRBV4-3 to TRBJ1-2; no firm D call. V was trimmed by 2 bases and J by 0 bases, leaving 16 bases between them. Germline CDR1 reads LGHNA; CDR2 reads YSLEER. The CDR3 runs 17 residues. CDR3 loop: CASSQTTLASSNYGYTF. The CDR3 DNA sequence: TGCGCCAGCAGCCAAACTACCCTGGCCAGTTCTAACTATGGCTACACCTTC.

V and J are TRBV18 and TRBJ1-1, with no clear D. Looked up from germline, CDR1 is KGHSH and CDR2 is LQKENI. This CDR3 spans 16 amino acids. Trimming pared 3 bases from V and 4 bases from J, leaving 18 bases between. Here the CDR3 reads CASSPQRARIATEAFF. The CDR3 nucleotides are TGTGCCAGCTCACCTCAGAGGGCCAGAATAGCCACTGAAGCTTTCTTT.

In its sample, this clone was seen once. The CDR3 DNA follows: TGTGCCAGCAGCCCCCGGGACAGGGGGTATACTGAAGCTTTCTTT. Residues: CASSPRDRGYTEAFF. This chain uses TRBV7-8 with TRBJ1-1; TRBD1 matches 11 bases. In germline, CDR1 is SGHVS, CDR2 FQNEAQ. This CDR3 comprises 15 residues. The V gene end was trimmed by 5 bases and the J gene end by 5 bases; junction bases not matched to a gene: 7.

V and J are TRBV7-6 and TRBJ1-3, with TRBD1 matching 10 bases. Germline values: CDR1 SGHVS, CDR2 FNYEAQ. Unmatched junction bases numbered 8, after V lost 5 bases and J lost 4 bases. The CDR3 totals 16 residues. The CDR3 DNA reads TGTGCCAGCAGCATTTCGACAGGGGGCTCAGGAAACACCATATATTTT. Its protein product is CASSISTGGSGNTIYF.

The rearrangement links TRBV29-1 to TRBJ2-1, with D maybe TRBD2 (5 bases). The CDR3 covers 13 residues. Germline V gene sequence: CDR1 SQVTM, CDR2 ANQGSEA. V lost 2 bases and J 9 bases, leaving 14 bases between the germline ends. CDR3 region: CSVESGVGFEQFF. CDR3 in DNA: TGCAGCGTTGAATCCGGGGTCGGGTTTGAGCAGTTCTTC.

The CDR3 loop is CASSQASASYEQYF. As DNA, the CDR3 is TGCGCCAGCAGCCAGGCTAGCGCCTCCTACGAGCAGTACTTC. V is TRBV4-3 and J is TRBJ2-7; D perhaps matches TRBD2 (6 bases). Trimming left V 3 bases short and J 0 bases short, with 9 bases between. This CDR3 contains 14 residues. Germline V gene sequence: CDR1 LGHNA, CDR2 YSLEER.

The chain is built from TRBV29-1 and TRBJ2-7; the match to TRBD1 covers 10 bases. This CDR3 contains 12 residues. V lost 6 bases and J lost 6; bases outside the gene matches: 5. Germline CDR1 SQVTM, CDR2 ANQGSEA. CDR3 bases: TGCAGCGTACCGGGACAGGGGACCGAGCAGTACTTC. Translating it yields CSVPGQGTEQYF.